This T cell receptor beta chain was recorded in a study of T cell changes during pregnancy in multiple sclerosis. Sequencing used immunoSEQ multiplex PCR; TCRdb keeps in-frame clones, though not all of them. The sample holds roughly 46,000 clones; 93% are singletons and the top ten take more than 3%. Germline lookup yields CDR1 SEHNR and CDR2 FQNEAQ (reference sequence). V trimming: 2 bases; J trimming: 10 bases; junction bases outside the gene matches: 13. The CDR3 extends over 17 amino acids. The V gene is TRBV7-9, the J gene TRBJ2-1; the match to TRBD1 covers 11 bases. The sample here was CD8+ T cells from peripheral blood mononuclear cells, taken after pregnancy. The TCR was taken from a female donor with multiple sclerosis, enrolled in a pregnancy study. The CDR3 protein is CASSLRTGGRSSEEQFF. The CDR3 bases are TGTGCCAGCAGCTTAAGGACAGGGGGCCGTTCAAGTGAAGAGCAGTTCTTC. The whole variable domain, remainder taken from reference TRBV7-9 and TRBJ2-1, is DTGVSQNPRHKITKRGQNVTFRCDPISEHNRLYWYRQTLGQGPEFLTYFQNEAQLEKSRLLSDRFSAERPKGSFSTLEIQRTEQGDSAMYLCASSLRTGGRSSEEQFFGPGTRLTVL.